The TCR beta chain under discussion was sequenced for a study of T cells after yellow fever vaccination. A universal primer site and UMIs were added as TCR cDNA was made by 5'RACE template switching. TCRdb reprocessed the 5' RACE reads with MiXCR, giving one entry per CDR3 protein. The sample records just under 600,000 distinct CDR3 sequences, roughly 14% being singletons. Overall study findings and caveats: Sorted repertoires could include abundant contaminating clonotypes from bulk cells. Though it reached lower strength, the secondary response hit its peak faster, day 5 versus 15. Boosting was followed by the reappearance of most primary-vaccination clones (about 97% CD4, about 89% CD8).

Comments on this clonotype: The antigen is not known.

The origin of this receptor is a man aged 25 to 45 who received the YFV17D yellow fever vaccine. The source was PBMCs, collected on the day of the yellow fever booster vaccination.

The CDR3 DNA sequence: TGTGCCAGCAGCCAAGAACCCCCCGCGGGAGCGTTGGTTGAGCAGTTCTTC. This sequence encodes CASSQEPPAGALVEQFF. The chain uses TRBV3-1 and TRBJ2-1; 7 bases match TRBD2. CDR1 is LGHDT, CDR2 YNNKEL, per germline (reference sequence). V trimming: 0 bases; J trimming: 9 bases; junction bases outside the gene matches: 14. The CDR3 spans 17 residues.